This TCR beta chain is drawn from a study of vaccination effects on CD4 cells after COVID-19. Per the germline V gene, CDR1 is MNHEY and CDR2 is SVGEGT. This CDR3 is built from 15 residues. V lost 0 bases, J lost 4 bases, and 10 bases lay in between. To note about this clone: The target antigen is unknown.

Assay: immunoSEQ multiplex PCR; the TCRdb copy retains only in-frame clones and omits some. The sample has 50,000 to 70,000 clones, less than 80% seen once. Following a roughly 11-day culture, CD4+ T cells were purified. It was two doses of either the BNT162b2 or mRNA-1273 vaccine that participants received. Prior SARS-CoV-2 infection was absent in the vaccine recipients, as shown by negative nucleocapsid antibodies. The sequence came from a human donor who received a COVID-19 vaccine. J is TRBJ1-3 and V is TRBV6-2 or TRBV6-3; D remains unclear. Specimen: CD4+ T cells from PBMCs cultured without peptide, collected after COVID-19 vaccination. CDR3 coding DNA: TGTGCCAGCAGTTACTCGGAGAAGGACGGAAACACCATATATTTT. Translation gives CASSYSEKDGNTIYF.